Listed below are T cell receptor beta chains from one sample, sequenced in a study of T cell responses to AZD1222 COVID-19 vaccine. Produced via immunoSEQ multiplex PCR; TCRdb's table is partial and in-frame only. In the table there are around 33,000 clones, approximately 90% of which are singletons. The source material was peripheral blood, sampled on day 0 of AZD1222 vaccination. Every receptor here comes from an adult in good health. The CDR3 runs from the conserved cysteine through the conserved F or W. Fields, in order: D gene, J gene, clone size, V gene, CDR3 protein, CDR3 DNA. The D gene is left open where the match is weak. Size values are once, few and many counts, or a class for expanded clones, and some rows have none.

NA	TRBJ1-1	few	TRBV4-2	CASSHNGPRTEAFF	TGTGCCAGCAGCCATAACGGCCCACGTACTGAAGCTTTCTTT
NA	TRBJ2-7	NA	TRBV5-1	CASSRWDASYEQYF	TGCGCCAGCAGCCGATGGGACGCCTCCTACGAGCAGTACTTC
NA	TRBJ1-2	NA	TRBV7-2	CASSLGQPSYGYTF	TGTGCCAGCAGCTTAGGACAACCCTCCTATGGCTACACCTTC
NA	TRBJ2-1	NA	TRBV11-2	CASSLFNEQFF	TGTGCCAGCAGCTTATTCAATGAGCAGTTCTTC
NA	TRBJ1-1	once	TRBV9	CASSVAGGIEAFF	TGTGCCAGCAGCGTAGCGGGCGGAATTGAAGCTTTCTTT
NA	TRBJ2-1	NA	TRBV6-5	CASSYSGSTQFF	TGTGCCAGCAGTTACTCGGGCTCCACACAGTTCTTC
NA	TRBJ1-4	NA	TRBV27	CASSSIGRTATNEKLFF	TGTGCCAGCAGTTCAATAGGCCGAACCGCAACTAATGAAAAACTGTTTTTT
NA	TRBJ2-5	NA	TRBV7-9	CASSARLGAEETQYF	TGTGCCAGCAGCGCCAGGCTGGGGGCGGAAGAGACCCAGTACTTC
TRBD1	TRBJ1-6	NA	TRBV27	CASSLFRQGGNSPLHF	TGTGCCAGCAGTTTATTCCGACAGGGGGGGAATTCACCCCTCCACTTT
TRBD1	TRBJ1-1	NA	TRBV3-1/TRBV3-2	CASSTRDRNTEAFF	TGTGCCAGCAGCACCCGGGACAGGAACACTGAAGCTTTCTTT
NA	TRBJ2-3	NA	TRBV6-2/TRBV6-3	CASRPRTNSDTQYF	TGTGCCAGCAGACCTAGAACTAATTCAGATACGCAGTATTTT
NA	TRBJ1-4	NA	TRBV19	CASSEVNNEKLFF	TGTGCCAGTAGTGAAGTCAATAATGAAAAACTGTTTTTT
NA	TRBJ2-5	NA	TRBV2	CASQRAGETQYF	TGTGCCAGTCAAAGGGCGGGAGAGACCCAGTACTTC
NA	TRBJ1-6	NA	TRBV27	CASSLSRAETPLHF	TGTGCCAGCAGTTTATCCAGGGCAGAAACACCCCTCCACTTT
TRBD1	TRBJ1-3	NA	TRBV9	CASSVGQVAGNTIYF	TGTGCCAGCAGCGTGGGACAGGTCGCTGGAAACACCATATATTTT
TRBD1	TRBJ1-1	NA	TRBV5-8	CASSPWTGNTEAFF	TGTGCCAGCAGCCCATGGACAGGGAACACTGAAGCTTTCTTT
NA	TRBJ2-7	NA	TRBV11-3	CASSRQGGGYEQYF	TGTGCCAGCAGCCGACAGGGCGGAGGGTACGAGCAGTACTTC
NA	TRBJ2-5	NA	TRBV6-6	CATLRGAGVETQYF	TGTGCCACCCTACGGGGGGCCGGCGTGGAGACCCAGTACTTC
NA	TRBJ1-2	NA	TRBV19	CASSIPGINYGYTF	TGTGCCAGTAGTATCCCAGGGATTAACTATGGCTACACCTTC
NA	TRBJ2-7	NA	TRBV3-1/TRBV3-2	CASSHSGLGEQYF	TGTGCCAGCAGCCACAGTGGGCTCGGCGAGCAGTACTTC
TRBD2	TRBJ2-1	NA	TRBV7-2	CASSWTSGIDNEQFF	TGTGCCAGCAGCTGGACTAGCGGAATCGACAATGAGCAGTTCTTC
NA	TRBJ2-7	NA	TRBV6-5	CAGRFDRSPYEQYF	TGTGCCGGCAGATTCGACAGGTCACCCTACGAGCAGTACTTC
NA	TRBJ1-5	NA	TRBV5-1	CASSLEGTPGNQPQHF	TGCGCCAGCAGCTTGGAGGGGACTCCGGGCAATCAGCCCCAGCATTTT
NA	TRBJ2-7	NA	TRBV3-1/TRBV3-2	CASSPGRGGLEQYF	TGTGCCAGCAGCCCAGGGAGGGGGGGGCTCGAGCAGTACTTC
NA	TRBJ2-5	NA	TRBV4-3	CASSQEIPRFGETQYF	TGCGCCAGCAGCCAAGAAATCCCCCGATTCGGAGAGACCCAGTACTTC
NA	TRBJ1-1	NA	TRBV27	CASSLSRSTEAFF	TGTGCCAGCAGTTTGTCCAGGAGCACTGAAGCTTTCTTT
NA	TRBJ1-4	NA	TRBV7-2	CASSLQVLGEKLFF	TGTGCCAGCAGCCTGCAGGTTCTGGGGGAAAAACTGTTTTTT
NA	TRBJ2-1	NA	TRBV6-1	CASSEAKGRINYNEQFF	TGTGCCAGCAGTGAAGCAAAGGGCAGAATTAACTACAATGAGCAGTTCTTC
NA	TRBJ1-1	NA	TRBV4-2	CASSHGQGNTEAFF	TGTGCCAGCAGCCATGGGCAGGGGAACACTGAAGCTTTCTTT
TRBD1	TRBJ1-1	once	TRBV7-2	CASSALGTGSTEAFF	TGTGCCAGCAGCGCTCTCGGGACAGGGAGCACTGAAGCTTTCTTT
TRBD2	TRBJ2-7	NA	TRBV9	CASSVGAGGESYEQYF	TGTGCCAGCAGCGTAGGGGCCGGGGGGGAATCCTACGAGCAGTACTTC